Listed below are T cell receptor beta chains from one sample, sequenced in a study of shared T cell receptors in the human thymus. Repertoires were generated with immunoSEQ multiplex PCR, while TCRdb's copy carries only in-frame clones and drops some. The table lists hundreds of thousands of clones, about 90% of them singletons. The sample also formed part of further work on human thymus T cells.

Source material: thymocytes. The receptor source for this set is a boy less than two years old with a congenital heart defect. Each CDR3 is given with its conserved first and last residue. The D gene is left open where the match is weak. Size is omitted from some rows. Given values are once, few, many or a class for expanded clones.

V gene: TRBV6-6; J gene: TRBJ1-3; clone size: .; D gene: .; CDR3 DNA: TGTGCCAGCAGCTCTACAGGGTCTGGAAACACCATATATTTT; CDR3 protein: CASSSTGSGNTIYF
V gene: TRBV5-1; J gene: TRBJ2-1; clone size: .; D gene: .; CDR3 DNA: TGCGCCAGCAGCTTGAGGAGCTCCTACAATGAGCAGTTCTTC; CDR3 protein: CASSLRSSYNEQFF
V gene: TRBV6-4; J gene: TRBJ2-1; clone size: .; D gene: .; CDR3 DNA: TGTGCCAGCAGTGAGGGCGGGGACCCCAATGAGCAGTTCTTC; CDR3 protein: CASSEGGDPNEQFF
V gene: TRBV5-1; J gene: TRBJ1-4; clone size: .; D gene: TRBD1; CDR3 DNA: TGCGCCAGCACCCTGGGGCAGGGGGAGGATAATGAAAAACTGTTTTTT; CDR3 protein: CASTLGQGEDNEKLFF
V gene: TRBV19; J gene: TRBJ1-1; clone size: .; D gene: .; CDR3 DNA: TGTGCCAGTAACCCCCCCTCGGGGGGCACTGAAGCTTTCTTT; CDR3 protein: CASNPPSGGTEAFF
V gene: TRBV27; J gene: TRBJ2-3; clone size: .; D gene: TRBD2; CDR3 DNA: TGTGCCAGCAGTTTAGCGGGGGGGCCGAGGGGCACAGATACGCAGTATTTT; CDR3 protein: CASSLAGGPRGTDTQYF
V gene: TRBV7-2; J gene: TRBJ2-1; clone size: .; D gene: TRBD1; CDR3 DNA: TGTGCCAGCAGCCCGACCAAAGGGGGCCACAATGAGCAGTTCTTC; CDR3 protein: CASSPTKGGHNEQFF
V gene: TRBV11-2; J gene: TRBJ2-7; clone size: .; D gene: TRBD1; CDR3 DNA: TGTGCCAGCAGCTTAGATGGGACAGTCTCCTACGAGCAGTACTTC; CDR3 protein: CASSLDGTVSYEQYF
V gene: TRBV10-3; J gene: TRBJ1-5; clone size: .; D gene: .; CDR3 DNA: TGTGCCTGCGGAGGGCTGAATAGGCAGCCCCAGCATTTT; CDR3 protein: CACGGLNRQPQHF
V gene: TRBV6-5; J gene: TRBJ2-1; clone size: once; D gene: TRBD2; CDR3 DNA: TGTGCCAGCAGTTACAAGGGCGGGGGGGGGACATTCTTC; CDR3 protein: CASSYKGGGGTFF
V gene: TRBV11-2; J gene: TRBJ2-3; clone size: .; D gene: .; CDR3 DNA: TGTGCCAGCAATCTAGAAGATACGCAGTATTTT; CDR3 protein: CASNLEDTQYF
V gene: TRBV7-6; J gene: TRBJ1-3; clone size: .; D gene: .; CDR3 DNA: TGTGCCAGCAGCTTAATCGGGGAGGATGGAAACACCATATATTTT; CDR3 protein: CASSLIGEDGNTIYF
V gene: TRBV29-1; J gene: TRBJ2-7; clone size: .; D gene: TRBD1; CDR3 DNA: TGCAGCGTTTCCGGGACAGCCTCCTCCTACGAGCAGTACTTC; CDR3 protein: CSVSGTASSYEQYF
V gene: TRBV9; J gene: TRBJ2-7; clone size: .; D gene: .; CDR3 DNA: TGTGCCAGCAGCGCCCCGGGCAGGGCCTACGAGCAGTACTTC; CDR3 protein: CASSAPGRAYEQYF
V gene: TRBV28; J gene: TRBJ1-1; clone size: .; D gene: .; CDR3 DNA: TGTGCCAGCAGTTTATGCCCGGGAAGGAACACTGAAGCTTTCTTT; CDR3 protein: CASSLCPGRNTEAFF
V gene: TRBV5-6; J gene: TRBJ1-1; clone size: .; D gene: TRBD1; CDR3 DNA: TGTGCCAGCAGCTTGGGACAGGGGCCCCAAACAGCTGAAGCTTTCTTT; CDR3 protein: CASSLGQGPQTAEAFF
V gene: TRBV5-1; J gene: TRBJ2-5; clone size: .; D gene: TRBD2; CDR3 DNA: TGCGCCAGCAGCTCATTACTAGCGGAGGGAGAGACCCAGTACTTC; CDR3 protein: CASSSLLAEGETQYF
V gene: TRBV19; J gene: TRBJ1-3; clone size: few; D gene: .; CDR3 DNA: TGTGCCAGTAGTATAGACCGGGACAAATCTGGAAACACCATATATTTT; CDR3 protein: CASSIDRDKSGNTIYF
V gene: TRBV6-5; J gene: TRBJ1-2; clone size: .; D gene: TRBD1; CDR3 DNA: TGTGCCAGCAGAGAACACACAGGGGAGGATGGCTACACCTTC; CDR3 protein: CASREHTGEDGYTF
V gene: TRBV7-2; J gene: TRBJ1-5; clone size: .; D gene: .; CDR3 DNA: TGTGCCAGCAGCTTAGTGAGGGCAAGCAATCAGCCCCAGCATTTT; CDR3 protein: CASSLVRASNQPQHF
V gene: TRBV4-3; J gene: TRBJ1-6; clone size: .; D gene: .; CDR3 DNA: TGCGCCAGCAGACCATCCCGGGAGGATAATTCACCCCTCCACTTT; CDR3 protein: CASRPSREDNSPLHF
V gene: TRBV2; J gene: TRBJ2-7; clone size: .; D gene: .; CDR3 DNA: TGTGCCAGCAGGGGCCGGGACAAATCCTACGAGCAGTACTTC; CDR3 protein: CASRGRDKSYEQYF
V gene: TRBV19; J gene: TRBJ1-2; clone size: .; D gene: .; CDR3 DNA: TGTGCCAGTAGTATTTCCCAGGGTAGGCCCTATGGCTACACCTTC; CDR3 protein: CASSISQGRPYGYTF
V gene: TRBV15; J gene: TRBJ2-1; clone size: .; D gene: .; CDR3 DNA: TGTGCCACCAGCAGCTCTTTACTAGGCTATGAGCAGTTCTTC; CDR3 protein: CATSSSLLGYEQFF
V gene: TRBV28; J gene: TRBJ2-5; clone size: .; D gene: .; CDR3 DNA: TGTGCCAGCACGACGTCGTGGACAGGGAGGGACTCAGGCCAAGAGACCCAGTACTTC; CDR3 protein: CASTTSWTGRDSGQETQYF
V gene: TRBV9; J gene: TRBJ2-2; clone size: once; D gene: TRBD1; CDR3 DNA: TGTGCCAGCAGCGTAGCTACAGGACAGGGGCACTCCACCGGGGAGCTGTTTTTT; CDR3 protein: CASSVATGQGHSTGELFF
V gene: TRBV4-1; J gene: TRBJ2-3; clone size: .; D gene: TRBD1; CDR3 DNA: TGCGCCAGCAGCCACCAACCGGGACAGGGAGATACGCAGTATTTT; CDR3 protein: CASSHQPGQGDTQYF
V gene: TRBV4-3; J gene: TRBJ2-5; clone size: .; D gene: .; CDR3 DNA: TGCGCCAGCAGCCAAGGCGGGACTCCGCAAGAGACCCAGTACTTC; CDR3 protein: CASSQGGTPQETQYF
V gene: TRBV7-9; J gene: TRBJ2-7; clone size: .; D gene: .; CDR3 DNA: TGTGCCAGCAGCTTAGGAGGTAGAGCCCGATCTTGCGAGCAGTACTTC; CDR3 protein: CASSLGGRARSCEQYF
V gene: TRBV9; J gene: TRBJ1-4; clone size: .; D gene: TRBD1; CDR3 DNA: TGTGCCAGCAGCGTAGGGTCTCTAAGGACAGGGGATGAAAAACTGTTTTTT; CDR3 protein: CASSVGSLRTGDEKLFF
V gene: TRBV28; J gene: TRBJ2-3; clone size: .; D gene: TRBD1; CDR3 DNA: TGTGCCAGCGCTGGAGAAACCGGGACAGGGCCTTACACAGATACGCAGTATTTT; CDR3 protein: CASAGETGTGPYTDTQYF
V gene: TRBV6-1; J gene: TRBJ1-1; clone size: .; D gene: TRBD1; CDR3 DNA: TGTGCCAGCAGTGAAACCAGGGGGCAGGAGACGGGAGCTTTCTTT; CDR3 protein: CASSETRGQETGAFF
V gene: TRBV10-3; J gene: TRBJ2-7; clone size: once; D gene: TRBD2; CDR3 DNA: TGTGCCATCAGTGAGTCGGGACTAGCGGGAGTCACCTACGAGCAGTACTTC; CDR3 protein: CAISESGLAGVTYEQYF
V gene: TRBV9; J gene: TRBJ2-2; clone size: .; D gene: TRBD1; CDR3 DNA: TGTGCCAGCAGCGTAAGGGACAGCCCGAACACCGGGGAGCTGTTTTTT; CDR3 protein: CASSVRDSPNTGELFF
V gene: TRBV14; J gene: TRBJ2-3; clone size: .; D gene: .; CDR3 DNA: TGTGCCAGCAGCCTACGGACAAGGTTGTCGAATAGCACAGATACGCAGTATTTT; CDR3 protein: CASSLRTRLSNSTDTQYF
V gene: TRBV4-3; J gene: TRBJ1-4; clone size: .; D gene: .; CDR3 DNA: TGCGCCAGCAGCCAAGATCCCGGTCCGGTTGGAAAACTGTTTTTT; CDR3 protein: CASSQDPGPVGKLFF
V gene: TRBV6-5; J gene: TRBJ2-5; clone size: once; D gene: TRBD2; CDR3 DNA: TGTGCCAGCAATTCCCGGGGGGGAGAGACCCAGTACTTC; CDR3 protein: CASNSRGGETQYF
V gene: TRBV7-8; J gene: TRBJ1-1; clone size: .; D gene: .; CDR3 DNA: TGTGCCAGCAGCCCGGGACATAAGAACACTGAAGCTTTCTTT; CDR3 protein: CASSPGHKNTEAFF
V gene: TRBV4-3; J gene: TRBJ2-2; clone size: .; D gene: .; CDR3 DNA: TGCGCCAGCAGCCAAGCCCGCAGGCTGGGGAACACCGGGGAGCTGTTTTTT; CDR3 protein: CASSQARRLGNTGELFF
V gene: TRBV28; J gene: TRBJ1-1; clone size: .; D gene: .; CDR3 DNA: TGTGCCAGCAGTTTCTCGGCAGGCACTGAAGCTTTCTTT; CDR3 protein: CASSFSAGTEAFF
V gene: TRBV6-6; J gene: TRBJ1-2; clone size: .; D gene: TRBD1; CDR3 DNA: TGTGCCAGCAGGTCGACAGGGGGCATGGGCTACACCTTC; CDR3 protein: CASRSTGGMGYTF
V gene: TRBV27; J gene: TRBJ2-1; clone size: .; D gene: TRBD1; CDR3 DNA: TGTGCCAGCGTTGGAGACAGGGGACAACTCACGGATGAGCAGTTCTTC; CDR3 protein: CASVGDRGQLTDEQFF
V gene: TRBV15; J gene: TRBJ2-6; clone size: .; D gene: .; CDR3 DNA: TGTGCCACCAGCAGTCTGGGGGCCAACGTCCTGACTTTC; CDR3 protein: CATSSLGANVLTF
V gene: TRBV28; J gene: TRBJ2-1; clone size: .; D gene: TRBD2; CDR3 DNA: TGTGCCAGCAGTCGGTACTCTACTAGCGACCACTACAATGAGCAGTTCTTC; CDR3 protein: CASSRYSTSDHYNEQFF
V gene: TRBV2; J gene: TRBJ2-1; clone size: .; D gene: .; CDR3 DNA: TGTGCCAGCACCTCTCCCGGGGGTAGCGGTAATGAGCAGTTCTTC; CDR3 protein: CASTSPGGSGNEQFF
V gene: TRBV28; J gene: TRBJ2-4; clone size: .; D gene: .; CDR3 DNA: TGTGCCAGCAGTTTAGCCGAGGACAGACACATTCAGTACTTC; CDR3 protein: CASSLAEDRHIQYF
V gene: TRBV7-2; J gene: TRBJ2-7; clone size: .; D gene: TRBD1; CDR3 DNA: TGTGCCAGCAGCCTCGGACAGGGGGCCTACGAGCAGTACTTC; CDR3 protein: CASSLGQGAYEQYF
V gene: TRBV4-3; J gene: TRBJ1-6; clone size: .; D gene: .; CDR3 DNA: TGCGCCAGCAGCCAAGAAGGGGGGGGGATACATTATAATTCCCCCCTCCACTTT; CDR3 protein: CASSQEGGGIHYNSPLHF
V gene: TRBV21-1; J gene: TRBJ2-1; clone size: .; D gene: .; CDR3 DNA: TGTGCCAGCAGCAAAGAGGGGATCAATGAGCAGTTCTTC; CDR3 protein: CASSKEGINEQFF
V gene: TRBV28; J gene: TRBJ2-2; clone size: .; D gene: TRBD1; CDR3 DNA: TGTGCCAGCATCCACGGGACAGGGCCCACCGGGGAGCTGTTTTTT; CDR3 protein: CASIHGTGPTGELFF
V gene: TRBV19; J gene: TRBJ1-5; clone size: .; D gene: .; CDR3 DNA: TGTGCCAGTACCACGGGGGGGGTAAGCAATCAGCCCCAGCATTTT; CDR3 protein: CASTTGGVSNQPQHF
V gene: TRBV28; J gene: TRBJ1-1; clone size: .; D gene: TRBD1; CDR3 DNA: TGTGCCAGCAGGCCCGGGACAGGGGAGGGGAGGAACACTGAAGCTTTCTTT; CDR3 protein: CASRPGTGEGRNTEAFF